This TCR beta chain was recorded in a study of blood T cell repertoires in COVID-19. Background on the study: Samples of COVID-19 (acute and convalescent) were obtained from the United States, Italy and Spain. PBMCs, B-cell-depleted T cells, or T cells provided the cDNA or gDNA that made up the material.

The CDR3 contains 16 residues. Trimming cost V 2 bases and J 4 bases; bases outside gene matches: 8. The germline gives CDR1 MNHEY, CDR2 SMNVEV (reference sequence). Methods used by the authors: Reference gene primer amplification gave estimated nucleated cell counts. Measured with immunoSEQ multiplex PCR; TCRdb has only the in-frame clones, and not every one. That table is the source of V, J and clone size, and D and trimming were worked out from the DNA. This sample carries about 82,000 clones, roughly 78% of them seen once, and the ten largest clones take around 34%. The sample consisted of peripheral blood. The clonotype was recovered from a man in his sixties with COVID-19, enrolled during active disease. The chain couples TRBV27 to TRBJ2-1; 7 nucleotides align to TRBD2. The chain's CDR3 is CASSLGSGLEYNEQFF. The CDR3 DNA sequence: TGTGCCAGCAGTTTAGGTTCAGGACTAGAATACAATGAGCAGTTCTTC.